This T cell receptor beta chain was observed in a study of blood T cells in healthy people across ages. Study as a whole: About one barcoded TCR beta cDNA was captured per two T cells. Study-level results: As age increased, TCR beta diversity per million T cells fell in a roughly linear fashion.

This clonotype has a count of ten or more. As yet, its antigen is unknown. Together with a sample-barcoded 5' primer, a J-beta primer mix was included in a second PCR lasting roughly 7 to 11 cycles. TCRdb passed the 5' RACE reads through MiXCR, listing each CDR3 protein once. The sample has about 1.8 million distinct CDR3 sequences, just under 50% seen once; the top ten hold 2.1%. CDR3 length: 16 amino acids. The V gene end was trimmed by 3 bases and the J gene end by 3 bases; junction bases not matched to a gene: 11. Sequencing was carried out using blood. This clonotype originated in a woman in her forties in good health. The chain recombines TRBV12-3 or TRBV12-4 with TRBJ2-7, with 7 bases identical to TRBD1. The CDR3 nucleotides read TGTGCCAGCAGTTTGAATATAGGGGGCCCCAACTACGAGCAGTACTTC. The encoded protein is CASSLNIGGPNYEQYF.